This TCR beta chain was observed in a study of beta chain features in type 1 diabetes. Of note for this clone: Its antigen remains unidentified.

Study-wide points: In every one of the four CD4+ subsets, TCRB CDR3s were moderately but significantly shorter in Type 1 diabetes patients.

The investigators reverse transcribed all of the isolated RNA, so they sequenced expressed TCRB transcripts. Produced via immunoSEQ multiplex PCR; TCRdb's table is partial and in-frame only. Among more than 250,000 clones, about 15% were seen once, and the ten largest hold approximately 0.015%. Sorting gave populations that all exceeded 98% purity. CDR1 and CDR2 (germline): KGHSH, LQKENI. With 3 bases removed from V and 3 bases from J, the gap between germline ends came to 3 bases. This CDR3 is 11 amino acids long. The sequenced sample was naive CD4+ T cells from blood. This TCR derives from a man aged 18 to 30 with type 1 diabetes. The V gene is TRBV18, the J gene TRBJ2-7; D is unresolved. CDR3 amino acids: CASSPGYEQYF. The DNA of the CDR3 is TGTGCCAGCTCACCCGGCTACGAGCAGTACTTC.